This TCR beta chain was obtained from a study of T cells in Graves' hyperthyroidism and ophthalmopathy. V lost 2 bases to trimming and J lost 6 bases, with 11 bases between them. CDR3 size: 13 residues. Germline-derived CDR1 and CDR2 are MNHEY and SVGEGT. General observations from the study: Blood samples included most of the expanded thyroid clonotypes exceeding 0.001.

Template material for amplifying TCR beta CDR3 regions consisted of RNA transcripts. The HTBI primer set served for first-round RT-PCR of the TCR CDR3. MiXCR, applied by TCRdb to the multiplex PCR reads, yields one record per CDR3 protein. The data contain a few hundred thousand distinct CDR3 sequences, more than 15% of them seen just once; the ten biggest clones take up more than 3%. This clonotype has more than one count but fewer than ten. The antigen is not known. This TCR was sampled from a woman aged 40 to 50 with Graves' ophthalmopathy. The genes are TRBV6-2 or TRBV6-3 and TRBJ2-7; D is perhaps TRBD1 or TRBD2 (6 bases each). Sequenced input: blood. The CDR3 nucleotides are TGTGCCAGCAGTTACAGGAGGGACATCGAGCAGTACTTC. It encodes CASSYRRDIEQYF.